The 5 T cell receptor beta chains presented below share a single source sample, sequenced in a study of blood T cell repertoires in COVID-19. The method was immunoSEQ multiplex PCR; TCRdb's version includes in-frame clones alone and lacks a portion of them. Altogether some 99,000 clones are present, around four fifths being singletons, with the ten largest covering approximately 18%. Input material: peripheral blood. The receptor source for this set is an older woman with acute or convalescent COVID-19.

The chain's CDR3 is CATSQVWENIQYF. DNA for the CDR3: TGTGCCACCAGCCAGGTTTGGGAAAACATTCAGTACTTC. V usage is TRBV24-1 and J usage is TRBJ2-4; D unresolved. Germline assignment: CDR1 KGHDR and CDR2 SFDVKD. The V and J ends lost 7 bases and 5 bases respectively, with 11 bases between them. CDR3 length: 13 amino acids.

The V and J genes are TRBV30 and TRBJ1-2, with D possibly being TRBD1 (5 bases). CDR1 and CDR2 (germline): GTSNPN, SVGIG (reference sequence). The CDR3 has 14 residues. The V and J ends lost 5 bases and 4 bases respectively, with 17 bases between them. The CDR3 sequence: CAWALDRHSYGYTF. As DNA, the CDR3 is TGTGCCTGGGCCCTCGACAGACATTCCTATGGCTACACCTTC.

The chain recombines TRBV6-5 with TRBJ1-5; 8 bases agree with TRBD1. Germline CDR1 reads MNHEY; CDR2 reads SVGAGI. The CDR3 loop spans 15 amino acids. The V gene end was trimmed by 2 bases and the J gene end by 4 bases; junction bases not matched to a gene: 4. CDR3 DNA: TGTGCCAGCAGTTACGCGAGGACAGGGAATCAGCCCCAGCATTTT. Translated, it gives CASSYARTGNQPQHF.

The chain uses TRBV2 and TRBJ2-6; D unclear. Germline-derived CDR1 and CDR2 are SNHLY and FYNNEI. V was trimmed by 2 bases and J by 2 bases, leaving 10 bases between them. The CDR3 is made up of 16 amino acids. The CDR3 sequence: CASSELARTGANVLTF. CDR3 bases: TGTGCCAGCAGTGAATTAGCAAGGACTGGGGCCAACGTCCTGACTTTC.

CDR3 DNA sequence: TGTGCCAGCAGCCAAGACAGGACAGGGTATGGCTACACCTTC. Its protein is CASSQDRTGYGYTF. The chain joins TRBV4-2 to TRBJ1-2; 8 bases line up with TRBD1. Germline V lookup: CDR1 LGHNA, CDR2 YNFKEQ. The ends lost 0 bases at V and 5 bases at J; junction bases unmatched: 2. The CDR3 contains 14 residues.